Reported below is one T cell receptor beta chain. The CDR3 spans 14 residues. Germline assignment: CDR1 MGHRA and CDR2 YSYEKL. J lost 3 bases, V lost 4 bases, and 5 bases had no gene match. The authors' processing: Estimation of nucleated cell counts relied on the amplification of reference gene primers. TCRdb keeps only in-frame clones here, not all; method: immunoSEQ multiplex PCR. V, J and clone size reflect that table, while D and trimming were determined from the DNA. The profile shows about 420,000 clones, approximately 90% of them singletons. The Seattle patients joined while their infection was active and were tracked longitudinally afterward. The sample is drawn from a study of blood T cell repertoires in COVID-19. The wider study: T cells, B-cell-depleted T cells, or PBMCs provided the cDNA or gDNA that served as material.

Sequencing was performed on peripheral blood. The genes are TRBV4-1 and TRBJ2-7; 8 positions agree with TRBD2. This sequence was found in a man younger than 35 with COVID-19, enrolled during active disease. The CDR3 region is CASSPSGLDYEQYF. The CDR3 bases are TGCGCCAGCAGCCCTAGCGGGCTAGACTACGAGCAGTACTTC.